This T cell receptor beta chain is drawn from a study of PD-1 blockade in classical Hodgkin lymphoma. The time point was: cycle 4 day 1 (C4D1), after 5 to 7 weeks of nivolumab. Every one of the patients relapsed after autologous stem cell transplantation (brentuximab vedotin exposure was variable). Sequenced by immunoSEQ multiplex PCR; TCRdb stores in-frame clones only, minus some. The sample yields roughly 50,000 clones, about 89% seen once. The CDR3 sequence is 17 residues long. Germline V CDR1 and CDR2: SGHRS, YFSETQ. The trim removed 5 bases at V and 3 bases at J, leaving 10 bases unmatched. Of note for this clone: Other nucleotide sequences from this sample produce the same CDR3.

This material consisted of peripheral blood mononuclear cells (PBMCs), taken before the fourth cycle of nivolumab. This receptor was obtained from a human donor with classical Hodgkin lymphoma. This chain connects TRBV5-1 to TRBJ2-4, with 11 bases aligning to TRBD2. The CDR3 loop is CASSFLAGGLDKNIQYF. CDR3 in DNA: TGCGCCAGCAGTTTTCTAGCGGGAGGTCTGGACAAAAACATTCAGTACTTC.